A single sample is the source of the 22 T cell receptor beta chains below, sequenced in a study of neurological immune-mediated disorders. TCRdb re-called the 5' RACE reads through MiXCR, storing one row per CDR3 protein. The profile shows over 45,000 distinct CDR3 sequences, approximately 3.6% of them singletons. Sequenced input: CD4+ T cells from blood. Source of these receptors: a woman aged 40 to 50 with multiple sclerosis.

This clonotype was detected ten times or more. V usage is TRBV12-3 or TRBV12-4 and J usage is TRBJ2-7; D may correspond to TRBD1 or TRBD2 (5 bases each). Trimming left V 7 bases short and J 9 bases short, with 13 bases between. CDR3 length equals 11 residues. CDR3: CASTRDGPQYF. For the CDR3, the DNA is TGTGCCAGCACCAGGGACGGTCCGCAGTACTTC.

This clonotype was observed a handful of times. The V call is TRBV7-3, the J call TRBJ2-2; D gene uncertain. The germline gives CDR1 SGHTA, CDR2 FQGTGA. V shed 5 bases and J shed 0 bases, with 7 bases lying between them. CDR3 size: 14 residues. This CDR3 reads CASSPEPNTGELFF. Written as DNA, the CDR3 is TGTGCCAGCAGCCCGGAACCGAACACCGGGGAGCTGTTTTTT. Complete variable domain (other parts from reference TRBV7-3 and TRBJ2-2): GAGVSQTPSNKVTEKGKYVELRCDPISGHTALYWYRQSLGQGPEFLIYFQGTGAADDSGLPNDRFFAVRPEGSVSTLKIQRTERGDSAVYLCASSPEPNTGELFFGEGSRLTVL.

This clonotype was recorded many times. The V call is TRBV18, the J call TRBJ1-3; tentative D call: TRBD1 (6 bases). The CDR3 loop spans 13 amino acids. Trimming shortened V by 4 bases and J by 5 bases, and 9 bases separated the two germline ends. Germline values: CDR1 KGHSH, CDR2 LQKENI. The CDR3 DNA reads TGTGCCAGCTCACGCGACAGGAGAAACACCATATATTTT. As protein: CASSRDRRNTIYF. The full variable domain, rest sourced from reference TRBV18 and TRBJ1-3, is NAGVMQNPRHLVRRRGQEARLRCSPMKGHSHVYWYRQLPEEGLKFMVYLQKENIIDESGMPKERFSAEFPKEGPSILRIQQVVRGDSAAYFCASSRDRRNTIYFGEGSWLTVV.

Many counts were recorded for this clonotype. This chain uses TRBV5-1 with TRBJ2-6; a weak D match, TRBD1 (6 bases). The length of the CDR3 is 16 residues. Trimming cost V 0 bases and J 2 bases, with 9 bases left between them. The germline gives CDR1 SGHRS, CDR2 YFSETQ. The CDR3 sequence: CASSLGQEAGANVLTF. CDR3 in DNA: TGCGCCAGCAGCTTGGGACAGGAGGCTGGGGCCAACGTCCTGACTTTC.

This clonotype was counted ten times or more. V usage is TRBV5-1 and J usage is TRBJ1-1, with 11 bases matching TRBD1. The CDR3 covers 15 residues. The J segment lost 5 bases and the V segment lost 3 bases, leaving 6 bases of the junction unmatched. CDR1 and CDR2 from the germline V gene are SGHRS and YFSETQ. The CDR3 region has the DNA TGCGCCAGCAGCTCGGACAGGGGGCCGGGTACTGAAGCTTTCTTT. Translating it yields CASSSDRGPGTEAFF. Full variable domain (missing parts from reference TRBV5-1 and TRBJ1-1): KAGVTQTPRYLIKTRGQQVTLSCSPISGHRSVSWYQQTPGQGLQFLFEYFSETQRNKGNFPGRFSGRQFSNSRSEMNVSTLELGDSALYLCASSSDRGPGTEAFFGQGTRLTVV.

This clonotype was picked up many times. The chain combines TRBV20-1 with TRBJ2-7, with D perhaps matching TRBD1 (6 bases). V gave up 4 bases and J gave up 2 bases, with 15 bases separating them. This CDR3 has 14 residues. CDR1 is DFQATT, CDR2 SNEGSKA, per germline (reference sequence). The CDR3 spells CSAIMTGSPYEQYF. CDR3 nucleotide sequence: TGCAGTGCTATCATGACAGGCTCCCCCTACGAGCAGTACTTC.

Only a few counts were recorded for this clonotype. This chain uses TRBV5-1 with TRBJ2-7; the D is unclear. The V end lost 1 base, the J end lost 6 bases, and 23 bases lay between the germline ends. Germline V gene data show CDR1 as SGHRS and CDR2 as YFSETQ. The CDR3 spans 17 residues. Here the CDR3 reads CASSLMSVGSGFGEQYF. The CDR3 DNA reads as TGCGCCAGCAGCTTGATGTCCGTGGGCAGTGGTTTCGGCGAGCAGTACTTC.

This clonotype was found many times. The rearrangement joins TRBV2 to TRBJ2-5; the D is unclear. The V and J ends lost 6 bases and 2 bases respectively, with 13 bases between them. Germline lookup yields CDR1 SNHLY and CDR2 FYNNEI. This CDR3 is built from 14 residues. The CDR3 DNA reads TGTGCCAGCAGCATCAGTTATTCTCAAGAGACCCAGTACTTC. As protein: CASSISYSQETQYF.

In this sample, this clonotype turned up many times. The genes are TRBV5-6 and TRBJ2-1; tentative D call: TRBD1 (6 bases). The length of the CDR3 is 14 residues. Germline CDR1 reads SGHDT; CDR2 reads YYEEEE. Trimming stripped 0 bases from V and 8 bases from J, with 12 bases between. The CDR3 DNA follows: TGTGCCAGCAGCTTGGGGTTACAGGGACATGAGCAGTTCTTC. Translating it yields CASSLGLQGHEQFF.

This clonotype was seen many times. The chain recombines TRBV29-1 with TRBJ2-3, with D uncertain. Germline V gene sequence: CDR1 SQVTM, CDR2 ANQGSEA. V lost 4 bases and J lost 2, with 7 bases in between. CDR3 length equals 12 residues. The CDR3 region has the DNA TGCAGCGTTGTAGTCGTCACAGATACGCAGTATTTT. Protein: CSVVVVTDTQYF.

This clonotype was found many times. The J gene is TRBJ2-4, the V gene TRBV20-1, with D perhaps matching TRBD2 (5 bases). Trimming removed 3 bases at V and 7 bases at J, with 10 bases between. Germline loops: CDR1 DFQATT, CDR2 SNEGSKA (reference sequence). The CDR3 has 12 residues. The CDR3 sequence: CSARPGSNIQYF. CDR3 bases: TGCAGTGCTAGGCCGGGATCGAACATTCAGTACTTC.

This clonotype was counted ten times or more. This rearrangement joins TRBV20-1 to TRBJ1-5, with 8 bases lining up with TRBD1. The CDR3 is made up of 13 amino acids. Trimming cost V 6 bases and J 5 bases; bases outside gene matches: 6. Per germline, CDR1 DFQATT and CDR2 SNEGSKA (reference sequence). The CDR3 reads CSANQGAHQPQHF. In DNA form, the CDR3 reads TGCAGTGCGAACCAGGGGGCGCATCAGCCCCAGCATTTT.

The rearrangement links TRBV2 to TRBJ2-1; 11 bases map to TRBD2. In germline, CDR1 is SNHLY, CDR2 FYNNEI. The CDR3 consists of 16 residues. Germline trimming cut 2 bases from V and 5 bases from J; bases unmatched to any gene: 5. CDR3 residues: CASSETPSGGNNEQFF. CDR3 DNA sequence: TGTGCCAGCAGTGAAACCCCTAGCGGGGGGAACAATGAGCAGTTCTTC. The full variable domain, rest sourced from reference TRBV2 and TRBJ2-1, is EPEVTQTPSHQVTQMGQEVILRCVPISNHLYFYWYRQILGQKVEFLVSFYNNEISEKSEIFDDQFSVERPDGSNFTLKIRSTKLEDSAMYFCASSETPSGGNNEQFFGPGTRLTVL.

There are many counts of this clonotype. The chain employs TRBV5-1 and TRBJ1-1, with 7 bases fitting TRBD1. Germline-derived CDR1 and CDR2 are SGHRS and YFSETQ. V shed 3 bases, J shed 0 bases, and the junction held 5 bases outside the gene matches. This CDR3 is built from 15 residues. CDR3 bases: TGCGCCAGCAGCTACGCGACAGGGATGAACACTGAAGCTTTCTTT. This encodes CASSYATGMNTEAFF. Supplemented by reference TRBV5-1 and TRBJ1-1, the full variable domain reads KAGVTQTPRYLIKTRGQQVTLSCSPISGHRSVSWYQQTPGQGLQFLFEYFSETQRNKGNFPGRFSGRQFSNSRSEMNVSTLELGDSALYLCASSYATGMNTEAFFGQGTRLTVV.

There are many counts of this clonotype. The chain joins TRBV6-2 or TRBV6-3 to TRBJ1-1; the D gene is possibly TRBD1 (6 bases). Germline V gene sequence: CDR1 MNHEY, CDR2 SVGEGT. V lost 6 bases and J lost 4, with 24 bases in between. The CDR3 has 17 amino acids. The chain's CDR3 is CASRRTQSGDWVTEAFF. As DNA, the CDR3 is TGTGCCAGCAGACGTACCCAGTCAGGGGATTGGGTCACTGAAGCTTTCTTT.

This clonotype was observed many times. This chain links TRBV6-6 with TRBJ2-3, with D uncertain. CDR1 is MNHNY and CDR2 is SVGAGI in the germline V gene (reference sequence). Trimming took 2 bases from V and 2 from J, leaving 17 bases between them. This CDR3 contains 17 residues. The CDR3 region has the DNA TGTGCCAGCAGTTACCAACCGGGTCCCGCAGTCACAGATACGCAGTATTTT. Translated: CASSYQPGPAVTDTQYF.

This clonotype was picked up many times. The chain employs TRBV2 and TRBJ2-5; TRBD1 matches at 7 bases. J was trimmed by 5 bases and V by 1 base; bases with no gene match: 7. The CDR3 spans 15 residues. From germline, CDR1 is SNHLY and CDR2 FYNNEI. CDR3 sequence reads: CASSEGGTVPETQYF. As DNA, the CDR3 is TGTGCCAGCAGTGAAGGGGGGACAGTTCCGGAGACCCAGTACTTC.

Ten or more counts support this clonotype. V gene TRBV12-3 or TRBV12-4 combines with J gene TRBJ2-7; unclear D gene. The V end was cut by 6 bases, the J end by 6 bases, with 15 bases between. The CDR3 is 13 residues long. In DNA form, the CDR3 reads TGTGCCAGCAGATCATTCGACTTCGGCGAGCAGTACTTC. As protein: CASRSFDFGEQYF.

This clonotype has a count of ten or more. The chain combines TRBV9 with TRBJ2-7; the match to TRBD2 covers 8 bases. CDR3 length: 16 amino acids. Germline CDR1 SGDLS, CDR2 YYNGEE. J gave up 2 bases and V 5 bases, and 12 bases lay outside the gene matches. CDR3 in DNA: TGTGCCAGCAGTAGGTCAACCAGCGGGGGACCCTACGAGCAGTACTTC. Residues: CASSRSTSGGPYEQYF. Filled out from reference TRBV9 and TRBJ2-7, the complete variable domain reads DSGVTQTPKHLITATGQRVTLRCSPRSGDLSVYWYQQSLDQGLQFLIQYYNGEERAKGNILERFSAQQFPDLHSELNLSSLELGDSALYFCASSRSTSGGPYEQYFGPGTRLTVT.

At least ten counts were recorded for this clonotype. J is TRBJ1-5 and V is TRBV2; D unresolved. There are 15 residues in the CDR3. V was shortened by 6 bases and J by 1 base, with 13 bases between the two germline ends. The germline gives CDR1 SNHLY, CDR2 FYNNEI. The chain's CDR3 is CASRQTRESNQPQHF. The CDR3 bases are TGTGCCAGCAGGCAGACACGTGAGAGCAATCAGCCCCAGCATTTT.

The CDR3 loop is CASSSRQNLGTEAFF. The CDR3 nucleotides are TGTGCCAGCAGCTCAAGGCAGAACCTGGGCACTGAAGCTTTCTTT. V is TRBV7-9 and J is TRBJ1-1, with no clear D. This CDR3 has 15 residues. Germline loops: CDR1 SEHNR, CDR2 FQNEAQ (reference sequence). Trimming took 4 bases from V and 4 from J, leaving 16 bases between them.

This clonotype came up many times. The CDR3 sequence is CASRRQDYYEQYF. The CDR3 DNA sequence: TGTGCCAGCAGAAGACAGGACTACTACGAGCAGTACTTC. The V and J genes are TRBV6-5 and TRBJ2-7; TRBD1 or TRBD2 may be the D gene (6 bases each). The CDR3 length is 13 residues. V lost 6 bases to trimming and J lost 3 bases, with 12 bases between them. From germline, CDR1 is MNHEY and CDR2 SVGAGI.